This T cell receptor beta chain was recovered during a study of neurological immune-mediated disorders. 5'RACE generated cDNA with 10-nucleotide random UMIs. TCRdb fed the 5' RACE reads into MiXCR, producing one record per CDR3 protein. Seen here are roughly 19,000 distinct CDR3 sequences, 7.5% observed once, and the top ten hold 17%. This clonotype occurred many times. Its specificity is unknown. Overall study findings and caveats: No expanded-clone CDR3 amino acid sequence recurred across subjects, suggesting private TCR-beta repertoires. Levels of TCR clonal expansion peaked in HTLV-1-associated myelopathy and reached their lowest in multiple sclerosis, under those of healthy controls.

The CDR3 length is 12 residues. Germline loops: CDR1 MNHNY, CDR2 SVGAGI (reference sequence). Trimming took off 5 bases at V and 7 bases at J, with 9 bases between the two ends. Sorted libraries were derived from approximately 1 million CD4+ or CD8+ T cells. This sequence was found in a woman between 25 and 40 years old with HTLV-1-associated myelopathy (HAM/TSP). V is TRBV6-6 and J is TRBJ2-1; possibly TRBD1 or TRBD2 for D (5 bases each). Sequences were obtained from CD8+ T cells from blood. CDR3 in DNA: TGTGCCAGCAGTCTGGGGGTAAATGAGCAGTTCTTC. This gives the protein CASSLGVNEQFF.